This TCR beta chain was profiled in a study of shared clonotypes between healthy human individuals. A CD45RA-negative memory subset and a CD45RA+ naive subset were separated from the CD4+ cells. The study, taken as a whole, reports: Blood was the only sampled material, and tissue repertoires likely differ.

V was cut by 1 base and J by 7 bases, with 17 bases left in between. The CDR3 covers 16 residues. Looked up from germline, CDR1 is MGHRA and CDR2 is YSYEKL. This table comes from immunoSEQ multiplex PCR, and its TCRdb copy is limited to in-frame clones, with some not included. The sample comprises roughly 1,500,000 clones, roughly 98.5% of which are singletons, and about 0.4% rests with the top ten. Concerning this clone: Its target is not known.

Source material: naive CD4+ T cells sorted from blood. Subset meaning: CD45RA+ positively selected. The sequence derives from a man aged 25-40 years in good health. The gene calls are TRBV4-1 and TRBJ2-1; D may be TRBD1 (5 bases). The CDR3 DNA is TGCGCCAGCAGCCAAGCAGACAGTATACAACGTAATGAGCAGTTCTTC. It specifies CASSQADSIQRNEQFF.